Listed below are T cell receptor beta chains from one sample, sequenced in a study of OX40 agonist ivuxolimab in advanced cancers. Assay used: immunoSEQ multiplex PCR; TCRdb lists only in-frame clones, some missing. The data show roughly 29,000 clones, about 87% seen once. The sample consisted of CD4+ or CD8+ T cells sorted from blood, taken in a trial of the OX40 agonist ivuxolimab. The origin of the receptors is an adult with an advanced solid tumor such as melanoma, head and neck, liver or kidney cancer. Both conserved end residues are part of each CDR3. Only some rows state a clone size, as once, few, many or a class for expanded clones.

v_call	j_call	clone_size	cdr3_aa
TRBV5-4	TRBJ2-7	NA	CASTPGTGPYEQYF
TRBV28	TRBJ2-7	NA	CASSLLTVSIYEQYF
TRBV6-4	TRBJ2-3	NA	CASSGDSSTDTQYF
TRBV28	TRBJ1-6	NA	CASSLEGRGYNSPLHF
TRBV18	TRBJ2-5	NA	CASSRPREETQYF
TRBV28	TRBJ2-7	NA	CASSYTGLAGGLGEQYF
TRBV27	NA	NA	CASSSSGGPPNEQYF
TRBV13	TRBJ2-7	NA	CASSSSNSYEQYF
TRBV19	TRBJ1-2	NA	CASSADRWGYTF
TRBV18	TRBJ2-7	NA	CASSLEPPRYSYEQYF
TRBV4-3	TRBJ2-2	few	CASSQDRGGNTGELFF
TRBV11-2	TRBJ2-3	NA	CASSYRDRSTDTQYF
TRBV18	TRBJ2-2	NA	CASSPPGSRQGDTGELFF
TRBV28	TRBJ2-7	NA	CASILRGGSYEQYF
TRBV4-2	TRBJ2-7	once	CASSQVVALDEQYF
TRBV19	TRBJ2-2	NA	CASRVGTGELFF
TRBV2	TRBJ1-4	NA	CASNPGVSNEKLFF
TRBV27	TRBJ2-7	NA	CASSLVGSLAYEQYF
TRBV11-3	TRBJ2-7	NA	CASSHRDRGYEQYF
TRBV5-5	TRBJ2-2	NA	CASSLTASNTGELFF
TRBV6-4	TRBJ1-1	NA	CASSPEPGGNTEAFF
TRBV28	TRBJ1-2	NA	CASSLLHLGYFF
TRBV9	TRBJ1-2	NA	CASSEHNRGSYGYTF
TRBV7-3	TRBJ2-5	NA	CASRARQGQETQYF
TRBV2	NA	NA	CASSEGLAVLYEQYF
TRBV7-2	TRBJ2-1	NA	CASSLVSGGEQFF
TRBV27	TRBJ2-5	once	CASRKAGDYQETQYF
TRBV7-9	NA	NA	CASSLGGGEQYF
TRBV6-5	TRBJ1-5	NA	CASSYTWTGSNQPQHF
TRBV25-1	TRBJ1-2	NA	CASSDVMNYGYTF
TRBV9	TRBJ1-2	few	CASRDHFDGYTF
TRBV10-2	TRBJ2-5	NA	CASSISHGSQETQYF
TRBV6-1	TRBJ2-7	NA	CASSEAPGTASYEQYF
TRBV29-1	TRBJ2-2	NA	CSVEDFNTGELFF
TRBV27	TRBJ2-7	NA	CASSLSFGTVSSYEQYF
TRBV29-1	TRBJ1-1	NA	CSVAVFTEAFF
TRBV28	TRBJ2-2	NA	CASSLPMTGPSTGELFF
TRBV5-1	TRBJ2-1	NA	CASSLGTSGRDEQFF
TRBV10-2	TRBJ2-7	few	CASNPEPRGTHEQYF
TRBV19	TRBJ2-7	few	CASSIGGQGAYEQYF
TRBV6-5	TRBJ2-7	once	CASSYRQGLSYEQYF
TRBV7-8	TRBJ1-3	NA	CASSLPFGGNTIYF
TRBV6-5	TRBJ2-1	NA	CASSASWGGIDEQFF
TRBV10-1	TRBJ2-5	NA	CASSGLSGRALETQYF
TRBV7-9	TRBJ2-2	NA	CASSFGPTSPTGELFF
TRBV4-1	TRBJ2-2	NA	CASSLNPGLAGRDTGELFF
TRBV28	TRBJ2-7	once	CASSPRDKPYEQYF
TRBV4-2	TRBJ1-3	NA	CASSPPGTGNTIYF
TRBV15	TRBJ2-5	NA	CATSRDGASGGARRETQYF
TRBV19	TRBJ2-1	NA	CASSMMAASYNEQFF